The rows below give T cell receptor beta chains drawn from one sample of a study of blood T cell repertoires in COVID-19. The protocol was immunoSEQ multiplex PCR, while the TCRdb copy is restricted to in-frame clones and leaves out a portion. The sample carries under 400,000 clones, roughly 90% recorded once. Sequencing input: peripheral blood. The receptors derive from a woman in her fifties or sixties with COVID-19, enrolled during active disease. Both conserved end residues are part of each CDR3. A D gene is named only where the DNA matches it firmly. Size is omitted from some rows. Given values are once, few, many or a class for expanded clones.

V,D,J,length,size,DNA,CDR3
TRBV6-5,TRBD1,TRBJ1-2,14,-,TGTGCCAGCAGTTACTCGGCGACAGGGGGTGGCTACACCTTC,CASSYSATGGGYTF
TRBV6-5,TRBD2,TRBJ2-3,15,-,TGTGCCAGCAGACGACTAGCGGGGAGCCCAGATACGCAGTATTTT,CASRRLAGSPDTQYF
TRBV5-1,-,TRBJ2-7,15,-,TGCGCCAGCACCCAGGGTGGGGCGAACTCCTACGAGCAGTACTTC,CASTQGGANSYEQYF
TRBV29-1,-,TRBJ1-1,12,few,TGCTGTATAAGAGGGGGGAACACTGAAGCTTTCTTT,CCIRGGNTEAFF
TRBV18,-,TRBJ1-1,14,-,TGTGCCAGCTCCTCAATGGGAGGCTACACTGAAGCTTTCTTT,CASSSMGGYTEAFF
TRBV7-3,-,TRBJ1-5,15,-,TGTGCCAGCAGCTTAACAGGACAGACTAATCAGCCCCAGCATTTT,CASSLTGQTNQPQHF
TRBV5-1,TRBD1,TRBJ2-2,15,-,TGCGCCAGCAGTTTCGACAGGGGGGTCACCGGGGAGCTGTTTTTT,CASSFDRGVTGELFF
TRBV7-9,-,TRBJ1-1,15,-,TGTGCCAGCAGCTTCTCCGCCCGGGGGGAGAGTGAAGCTTTCTTT,CASSFSARGESEAFF
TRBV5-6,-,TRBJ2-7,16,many,TGTGCCAGCAGCTTCATAGGGACTGGACCGTTAGGCGAGCAGTACTTC,CASSFIGTGPLGEQYF
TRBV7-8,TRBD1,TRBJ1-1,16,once,TGTGCCAGCAGCTCCCTGGGGGGACAGGGGGCTTCTGAAGCTTTCTTT,CASSSLGGQGASEAFF
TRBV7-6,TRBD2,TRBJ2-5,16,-,TGTGCCAGCAGCTTGGGACTAGCTCGATCTCAGGAGACCCAGTACTTC,CASSLGLARSQETQYF
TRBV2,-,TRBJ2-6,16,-,TGTGCCAGCAGTGAAGGCCTAACGGCTGGGGCCAACGTCCTGACTTTC,CASSEGLTAGANVLTF
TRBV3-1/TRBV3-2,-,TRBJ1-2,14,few,TGTGCCAGCAGCCAAGGGGGCTCAGGTATGGGCTACACCTTC,CASSQGGSGMGYTF
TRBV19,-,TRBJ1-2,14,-,TGTGCCAGTAGTAAACGGACAGAAGGCTATGGCTACACCTTC,CASSKRTEGYGYTF
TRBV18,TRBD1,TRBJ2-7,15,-,TGTGCCAGCTCACCGGGACAGGGGTTGACCTACGAGCAGTACTTC,CASSPGQGLTYEQYF
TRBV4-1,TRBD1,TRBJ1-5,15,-,TGCGCCAGCAGCCAACAACAGGGGAGGAATCAGCCCCAGCATTTT,CASSQQQGRNQPQHF
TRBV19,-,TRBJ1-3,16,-,TGTGCCAGTTCTTGGGACACAAGGTCCGCTGGAAACACCATATATTTT,CASSWDTRSAGNTIYF
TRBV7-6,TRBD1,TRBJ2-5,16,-,TGTGCCAGCAGCTCTGGGACAGGGAGTGGAGAAGAGACCCAGTACTTC,CASSSGTGSGEETQYF
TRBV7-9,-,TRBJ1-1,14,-,TGTGCCAGCAGCCCGCCCCAGGGTTGGGGTGAAGCTTTCTTT,CASSPPQGWGEAFF
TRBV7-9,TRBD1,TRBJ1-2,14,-,TGTGCCAGCAGCTTCCAGGGGGGAAACTATGGCTACACCTTC,CASSFQGGNYGYTF
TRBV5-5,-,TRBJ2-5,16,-,TGTGCCAGCAGCTTGCTGCCCGGACAGTACCAAGAGACCCAGTACTTC,CASSLLPGQYQETQYF